A selection of T cell receptor beta chains follows, all from one sample in a study of neurological immune-mediated disorders. TCRdb ran MiXCR on the 5' RACE reads and lists one entry per CDR3 protein. The data hold around 67,000 distinct CDR3 sequences, with around 5.5% observed a single time. Sequencing was done on a sample of PBMCs. These receptors were taken from a man younger than 30 with multiple sclerosis. Each CDR3 is given with its conserved first and last residue. A D gene is named only where the DNA matches it firmly. Not every row has a clone size; where given, it reads once, few, many or a size class.

v_gene: TRBV19; d_gene: -; abundance: -; j_gene: TRBJ2-1; CDR3aa: CASKGGQGLNLGHEQFF; CDR3nt: TGTGCCAGTAAGGGCGGGCAGGGTTTAAACTTGGGCCATGAGCAGTTCTTC
v_gene: TRBV9; d_gene: TRBD1; abundance: many; j_gene: TRBJ2-2; CDR3aa: CASSAVRTGWDTGELFF; CDR3nt: TGTGCCAGCAGCGCCGTACGGACAGGCTGGGACACCGGGGAGCTGTTTTTT
v_gene: TRBV5-5; d_gene: TRBD2; abundance: many; j_gene: TRBJ2-1; CDR3aa: CASSRGLAGGVSYNEQFF; CDR3nt: TGTGCCAGCAGCCGGGGACTAGCGGGAGGAGTCTCCTACAATGAGCAGTTCTTC
v_gene: TRBV24-1; d_gene: -; abundance: many; j_gene: TRBJ1-5; CDR3aa: CATSDLQGPERNDSNQPQNF; CDR3nt: TGTGCCACCAGTGATTTGCAGGGGCCGGAAAGAAATGATAGCAATCAGCCCCAGAATTTT
v_gene: TRBV5-6; d_gene: -; abundance: many; j_gene: TRBJ2-1; CDR3aa: CASSPGAGEQFF; CDR3nt: TGTGCCAGCAGCCCCGGGGCTGGGGAGCAGTTCTTC
v_gene: TRBV15; d_gene: -; abundance: medium-sized; j_gene: TRBJ2-1; CDR3aa: CATSRDHPGMRGEQFF; CDR3nt: TGTGCCACCAGCAGAGATCATCCAGGGATGAGGGGTGAGCAGTTCTTC
v_gene: TRBV25-1; d_gene: -; abundance: many; j_gene: TRBJ1-4; CDR3aa: CASRDGQIEKLFF; CDR3nt: TGTGCCAGCAGGGACGGACAGATTGAAAAACTGTTTTTT
v_gene: TRBV5-6; d_gene: TRBD1; abundance: many; j_gene: TRBJ2-7; CDR3aa: CASSLGRGREQYF; CDR3nt: TGTGCCAGCAGCTTGGGCAGGGGGCGCGAGCAGTACTTC
v_gene: TRBV10-3; d_gene: -; abundance: many; j_gene: TRBJ1-4; CDR3aa: CAISDAGVGEKLFF; CDR3nt: TGTGCCATCAGTGATGCGGGGGTTGGGGAAAAACTGTTTTTT
v_gene: TRBV7-8; d_gene: TRBD2; abundance: many; j_gene: TRBJ2-4; CDR3aa: CASSPEGSGGFKNIQYF; CDR3nt: TGTGCCAGCAGCCCAGAGGGTAGCGGGGGGTTCAAAAACATTCAGTACTTC
v_gene: TRBV5-1; d_gene: TRBD2; abundance: many; j_gene: TRBJ2-1; CDR3aa: CASSLLISLAGGPKNEQFF; CDR3nt: TGCGCCAGCAGCTTGTTGATTTCGCTAGCGGGGGGGCCGAAGAATGAGCAGTTCTTC
v_gene: TRBV3-1; d_gene: TRBD1; abundance: many; j_gene: TRBJ1-2; CDR3aa: CASSQAGQGRYGYTF; CDR3nt: TGTGCCAGCAGCCAAGCGGGACAGGGGAGGTATGGCTACACCTTC
v_gene: TRBV7-9; d_gene: TRBD2; abundance: many; j_gene: TRBJ2-3; CDR3aa: CASNSLGLAGGADTQYF; CDR3nt: TGTGCCAGCAACTCTTTAGGACTAGCGGGAGGAGCGGATACGCAGTATTTT
v_gene: TRBV6-6; d_gene: TRBD1; abundance: many; j_gene: TRBJ1-6; CDR3aa: CASSYRDSYNSPLNF; CDR3nt: TGTGCCAGCAGTTACCGGGACAGCTATAATTCACCCCTCAACTTT
v_gene: TRBV9; d_gene: -; abundance: many; j_gene: TRBJ1-5; CDR3aa: CASSPLGGAIQPQHF; CDR3nt: TGTGCCAGCAGCCCCCTAGGCGGTGCAATCCAGCCCCAGCATTTT
v_gene: TRBV7-2; d_gene: -; abundance: many; j_gene: TRBJ1-5; CDR3aa: CASSPQGQGNQPQHF; CDR3nt: TGTGCCAGCAGCCCCCAGGGTCAGGGGAATCAGCCCCAGCATTTT
v_gene: TRBV5-1; d_gene: TRBD2; abundance: many; j_gene: TRBJ2-2; CDR3aa: CASTGTSETGELFF; CDR3nt: TGCGCCAGCACCGGGACTAGCGAAACCGGGGAGCTGTTTTTT
v_gene: TRBV4-1; d_gene: TRBD2; abundance: many; j_gene: TRBJ2-2; CDR3aa: CASSQPLPSGSSGELFF; CDR3nt: TGCGCCAGCAGCCAACCACTTCCTAGCGGGAGCTCCGGGGAGCTGTTTTTT
v_gene: TRBV20-1; d_gene: -; abundance: many; j_gene: TRBJ2-7; CDR3aa: CSARARLEQYF; CDR3nt: TGCAGTGCTAGAGCGAGACTCGAGCAGTACTTC
v_gene: TRBV7-3; d_gene: TRBD2; abundance: many; j_gene: TRBJ2-2; CDR3aa: CASSLRGGTGELFF; CDR3nt: TGTGCCAGCAGCTTGCGGGGGGGCACCGGGGAGCTGTTTTTT
v_gene: TRBV20-1; d_gene: TRBD2; abundance: many; j_gene: TRBJ2-7; CDR3aa: CSVGGGVSSSEQYF; CDR3nt: TGCAGTGTTGGGGGAGGGGTATCCTCCTCCGAGCAGTACTTC
v_gene: TRBV12-3/TRBV12-4; d_gene: -; abundance: -; j_gene: TRBJ1-5; CDR3aa: CASSSRTSGLYQPQNF; CDR3nt: TGTGCCAGCAGTAGTAGGACCTCCGGACTATATCAGCCCCAGAATTTT
v_gene: TRBV20-1; d_gene: -; abundance: -; j_gene: TRBJ1-6; CDR3aa: CSARERRDFSPLNF; CDR3nt: TGCAGTGCTAGAGAAAGGAGGGATTTCTCACCCCTCAACTTT
v_gene: TRBV7-2; d_gene: TRBD1; abundance: many; j_gene: TRBJ1-1; CDR3aa: CASSLLTGQGGAFF; CDR3nt: TGTGCCAGCAGCTTACTTACGGGACAGGGTGGAGCTTTCTTT
v_gene: TRBV5-1; d_gene: TRBD2; abundance: many; j_gene: TRBJ2-7; CDR3aa: CASSLSREADYEQYF; CDR3nt: TGCGCCAGCAGCTTGTCGCGGGAGGCTGATTACGAGCAGTACTTC
v_gene: TRBV20-1; d_gene: -; abundance: many; j_gene: TRBJ2-7; CDR3aa: CSARVRGSNYEQYF; CDR3nt: TGCAGTGCTAGAGTTCGGGGCAGCAACTACGAGCAGTACTTC
v_gene: TRBV4-3; d_gene: TRBD1; abundance: many; j_gene: TRBJ1-1; CDR3aa: CASSLIRGSRAFF; CDR3nt: TGCGCCAGCAGCCTTATCAGGGGGAGTCGGGCTTTCTTT
v_gene: TRBV5-1; d_gene: -; abundance: many; j_gene: TRBJ1-1; CDR3aa: CASSLGQINSEAFF; CDR3nt: TGCGCCAGCAGCCTAGGACAGATTAACTCAGAAGCTTTCTTT
v_gene: TRBV6-2/TRBV6-3; d_gene: -; abundance: few; j_gene: TRBJ1-4; CDR3aa: CASSFTTGKLFF; CDR3nt: TGTGCCAGCAGTTTCACGACGGGGAAACTGTTTTTT
v_gene: TRBV12-3/TRBV12-4; d_gene: -; abundance: many; j_gene: TRBJ1-1; CDR3aa: CASSFQGGVLNTEAFF; CDR3nt: TGTGCCAGCAGTTTTCAGGGAGGAGTTCTGAACACTGAAGCTTTCTTT
v_gene: TRBV20-1; d_gene: -; abundance: many; j_gene: TRBJ2-2; CDR3aa: CSARAPKPGTGELFF; CDR3nt: TGCAGTGCTAGAGCCCCCAAACCGGGGACCGGGGAGCTGTTTTTT
v_gene: TRBV5-6; d_gene: -; abundance: many; j_gene: TRBJ1-1; CDR3aa: CASSQLRSEAFF; CDR3nt: TGTGCCAGCAGTCAGCTCCGCTCTGAAGCTTTCTTT
v_gene: TRBV20-1; d_gene: -; abundance: many; j_gene: TRBJ2-7; CDR3aa: CSATDNRNYEQYF; CDR3nt: TGCAGTGCTACCGACAATCGGAACTACGAGCAGTACTTC
v_gene: TRBV12-3/TRBV12-4; d_gene: TRBD1; abundance: -; j_gene: TRBJ1-5; CDR3aa: CASLRTGSQPQNF; CDR3nt: TGTGCCAGCCTCCGGACAGGGAGTCAGCCCCAGAATTTT
v_gene: TRBV4-2; d_gene: -; abundance: many; j_gene: TRBJ2-1; CDR3aa: CASSPSGLYNEQFF; CDR3nt: TGTGCCAGCAGCCCTTCGGGACTGTACAATGAGCAGTTCTTC
v_gene: TRBV5-1; d_gene: TRBD1; abundance: few; j_gene: TRBJ2-6; CDR3aa: CASLGQASSGAKVLTF; CDR3nt: TGCGCCAGCCTAGGACAGGCGTCCTCTGGGGCCAAAGTCCTGACTTTC
v_gene: TRBV20-1; d_gene: -; abundance: many; j_gene: TRBJ1-1; CDR3aa: CSARTGMNTEAFF; CDR3nt: TGCAGTGCTAGGACGGGGATGAACACTGAAGCTTTCTTT
v_gene: TRBV7-9; d_gene: TRBD1; abundance: many; j_gene: TRBJ2-1; CDR3aa: CASTPDRNEQFF; CDR3nt: TGTGCCAGCACTCCGGACAGGAATGAGCAGTTCTTC
v_gene: TRBV5-5; d_gene: -; abundance: many; j_gene: TRBJ1-1; CDR3aa: CASSLEGNTEAFF; CDR3nt: TGTGCCAGCAGCTTAGAGGGGAACACTGAAGCTTTCTTT
v_gene: TRBV5-1; d_gene: TRBD1; abundance: many; j_gene: TRBJ2-7; CDR3aa: CASSEPGQSYEQYF; CDR3nt: TGCGCCAGCAGCGAACCGGGACAGTCCTACGAGCAGTACTTC
v_gene: TRBV7-8; d_gene: -; abundance: many; j_gene: TRBJ2-7; CDR3aa: CASSFTYEQYF; CDR3nt: TGTGCCAGCAGCTTCACATACGAGCAGTACTTC
v_gene: TRBV7-2; d_gene: -; abundance: many; j_gene: TRBJ2-5; CDR3aa: CASSPKQLQETQYF; CDR3nt: TGTGCCAGCAGCCCGAAACAACTGCAAGAGACCCAGTACTTC
v_gene: TRBV10-1; d_gene: -; abundance: many; j_gene: TRBJ2-7; CDR3aa: CASSESTGFYEQYF; CDR3nt: TGCGCCAGCAGTGAGTCGACGGGTTTCTACGAGCAGTACTTC
v_gene: TRBV5-1; d_gene: -; abundance: -; j_gene: TRBJ2-1; CDR3aa: CASSLRSYNEQFF; CDR3nt: TGCGCCAGCAGCTTGCGCTCCTACAATGAGCAGTTCTTC
v_gene: TRBV20-1; d_gene: -; abundance: many; j_gene: TRBJ2-1; CDR3aa: CSARVPNYNEQFF; CDR3nt: TGCAGTGCTAGAGTCCCGAACTACAATGAGCAGTTCTTC
v_gene: TRBV2; d_gene: TRBD1; abundance: many; j_gene: TRBJ2-4; CDR3aa: CASSDRTGTGNIQYF; CDR3nt: TGTGCCAGCAGTGATCGGACAGGGACGGGAAACATTCAGTACTTC
v_gene: TRBV5-1; d_gene: TRBD1; abundance: many; j_gene: TRBJ2-1; CDR3aa: CASSPGQGFEQFF; CDR3nt: TGCGCCAGCAGCCCGGGACAGGGATTTGAGCAGTTCTTC
v_gene: TRBV6-5; d_gene: -; abundance: many; j_gene: TRBJ2-3; CDR3aa: CASSTGTSFITDTQYF; CDR3nt: TGTGCCAGCAGTACCGGGACTTCCTTTATCACAGATACGCAGTATTTT
v_gene: TRBV5-4; d_gene: TRBD1; abundance: many; j_gene: TRBJ1-1; CDR3aa: CASSPGQGGNTEAFF; CDR3nt: TGTGCCAGCAGCCCGGGACAGGGTGGGAACACTGAAGCTTTCTTT
v_gene: TRBV7-8; d_gene: -; abundance: -; j_gene: TRBJ1-1; CDR3aa: CASSSSRDGRNTEAFF; CDR3nt: TGTGCCAGCAGCTCTTCGCGGGACGGCCGGAACACTGAAGCTTTCTTT